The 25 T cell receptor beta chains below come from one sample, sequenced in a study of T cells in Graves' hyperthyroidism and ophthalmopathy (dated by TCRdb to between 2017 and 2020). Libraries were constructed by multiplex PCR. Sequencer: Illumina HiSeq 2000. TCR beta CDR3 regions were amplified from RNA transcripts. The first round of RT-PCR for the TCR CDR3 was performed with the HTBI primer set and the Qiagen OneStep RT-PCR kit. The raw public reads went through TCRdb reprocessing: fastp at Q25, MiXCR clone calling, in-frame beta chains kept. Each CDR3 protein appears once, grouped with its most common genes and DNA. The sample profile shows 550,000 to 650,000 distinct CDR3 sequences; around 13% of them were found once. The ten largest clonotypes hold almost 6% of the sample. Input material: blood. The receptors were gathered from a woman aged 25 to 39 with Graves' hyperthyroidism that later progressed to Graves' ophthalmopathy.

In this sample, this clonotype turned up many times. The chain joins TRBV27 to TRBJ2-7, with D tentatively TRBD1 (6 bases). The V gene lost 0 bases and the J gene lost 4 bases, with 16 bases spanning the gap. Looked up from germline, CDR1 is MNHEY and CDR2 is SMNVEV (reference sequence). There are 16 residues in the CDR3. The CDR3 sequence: CASSLSGAPAAYEQYF. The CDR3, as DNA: TGTGCCAGCAGTTTATCGGGGGCGCCGGCCGCTTACGAGCAGTACTTC.

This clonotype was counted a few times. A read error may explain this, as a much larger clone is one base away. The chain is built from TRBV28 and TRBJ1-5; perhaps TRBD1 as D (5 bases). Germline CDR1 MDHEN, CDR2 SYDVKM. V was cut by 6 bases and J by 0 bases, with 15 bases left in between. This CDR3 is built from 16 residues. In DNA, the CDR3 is TGTGCCAGCAGCCCCAGGGACGGAAATAGCAATCAGCCCCAGCATTTT. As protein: CASSPRDGNSNQPQHF.

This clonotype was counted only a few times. The CDR3 loop reads CASSLRINEQFF. The CDR3 coding sequence is TGTGCCAGCAGCTTACGGATCAATGAGCAGTTCTTC. J is TRBJ2-1 and V is TRBV7-2; D not certain. The germline CDR1 and CDR2 sequences are SGHTA and FQGNSA. Between the trimmed V and J ends, which lost 2 bases and 6 bases, there was a span of 5 bases. CDR3 size: 12 residues.

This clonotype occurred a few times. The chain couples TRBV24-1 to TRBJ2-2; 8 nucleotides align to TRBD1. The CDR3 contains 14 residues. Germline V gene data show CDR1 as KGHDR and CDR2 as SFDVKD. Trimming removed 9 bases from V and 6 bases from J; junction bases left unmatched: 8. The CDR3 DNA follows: TGTGCCACCGGCGGCAGGGGGCCCGCCGGGGAGCTGTTTTTT. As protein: CATGGRGPAGELFF.

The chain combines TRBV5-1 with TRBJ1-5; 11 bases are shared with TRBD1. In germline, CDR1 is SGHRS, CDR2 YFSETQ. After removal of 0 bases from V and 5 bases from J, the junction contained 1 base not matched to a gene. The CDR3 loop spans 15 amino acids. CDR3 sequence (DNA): TGCGCCAGCAGCTTGGAGGGACAGGGGGATCAGCCCCAGCATTTT. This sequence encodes CASSLEGQGDQPQHF.

The CDR3 sequence: CASSIYGLAVGNNEQFF. CDR3 nucleotide sequence: TGTGCCAGTAGTATATACGGGCTAGCGGTGGGAAACAATGAGCAGTTCTTC. The chain has TRBV19 and TRBJ2-1; 7 bases are a match to TRBD2. CDR1 and CDR2 (germline): LNHDA, SQIVND (reference sequence). The CDR3 runs to 17 residues. The J segment lost 5 bases and the V segment lost 2 bases, leaving 12 bases of the junction unmatched. The whole variable domain, remainder taken from reference TRBV19 and TRBJ2-1, is DGGITQSPKYLFRKEGQNVTLSCEQNLNHDAMYWYRQDPGQGLRLIYYSQIVNDFQKGDIAEGYSVSREKKESFPLTVTSAQKNPTAFYLCASSIYGLAVGNNEQFFGPGTRLTVL.

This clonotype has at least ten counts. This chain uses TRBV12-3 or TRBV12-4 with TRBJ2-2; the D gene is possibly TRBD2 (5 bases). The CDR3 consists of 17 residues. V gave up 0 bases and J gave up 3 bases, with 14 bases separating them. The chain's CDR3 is CASSLASYSDYTGELFF. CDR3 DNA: TGTGCCAGCAGTTTAGCGTCCTATAGCGATTACACCGGGGAGCTGTTTTTT.

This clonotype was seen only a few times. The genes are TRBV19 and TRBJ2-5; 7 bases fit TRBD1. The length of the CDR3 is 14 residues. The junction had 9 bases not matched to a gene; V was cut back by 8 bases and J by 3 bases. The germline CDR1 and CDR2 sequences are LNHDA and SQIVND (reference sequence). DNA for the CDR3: TGTGCCAGTTCCTCAGGGGGAACAGAAGAGACCCAGTACTTC. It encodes CASSSGGTEETQYF.

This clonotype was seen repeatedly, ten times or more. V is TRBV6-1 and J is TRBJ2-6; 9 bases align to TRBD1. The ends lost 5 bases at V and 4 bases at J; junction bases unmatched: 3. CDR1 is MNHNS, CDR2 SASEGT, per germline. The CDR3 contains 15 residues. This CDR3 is CASSNRGLGANVLTF. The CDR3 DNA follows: TGTGCCAGCAGTAACAGGGGGCTGGGGGCCAACGTCCTGACTTTC.

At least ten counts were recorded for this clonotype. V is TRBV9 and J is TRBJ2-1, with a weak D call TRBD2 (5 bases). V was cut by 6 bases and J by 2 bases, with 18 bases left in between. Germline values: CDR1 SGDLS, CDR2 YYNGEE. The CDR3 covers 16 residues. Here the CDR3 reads CASTREGVGPYNEQFF. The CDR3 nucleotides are TGTGCCAGCACCAGAGAGGGAGTCGGGCCCTACAATGAGCAGTTCTTC.

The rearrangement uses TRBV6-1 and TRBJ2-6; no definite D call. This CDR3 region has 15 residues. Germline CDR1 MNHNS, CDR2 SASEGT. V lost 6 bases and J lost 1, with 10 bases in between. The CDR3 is CASRAQVSGANVLTF. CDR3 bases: TGTGCCAGCAGGGCTCAGGTATCTGGGGCCAACGTCCTGACTTTC.

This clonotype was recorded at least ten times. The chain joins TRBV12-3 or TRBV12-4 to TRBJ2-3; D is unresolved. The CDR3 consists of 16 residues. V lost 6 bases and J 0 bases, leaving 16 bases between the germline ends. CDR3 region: CASSQPTAVSTDTQYF. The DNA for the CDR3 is TGTGCCAGCAGCCAACCCACGGCGGTTAGCACAGATACGCAGTATTTT.

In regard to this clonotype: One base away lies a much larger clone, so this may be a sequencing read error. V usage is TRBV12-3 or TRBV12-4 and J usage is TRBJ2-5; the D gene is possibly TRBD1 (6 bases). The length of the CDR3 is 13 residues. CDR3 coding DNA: TGTGCCAGCAATTTCTCTTGGTTGGGACATCGCCACTTC. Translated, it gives CASNFSWLGHRHF.

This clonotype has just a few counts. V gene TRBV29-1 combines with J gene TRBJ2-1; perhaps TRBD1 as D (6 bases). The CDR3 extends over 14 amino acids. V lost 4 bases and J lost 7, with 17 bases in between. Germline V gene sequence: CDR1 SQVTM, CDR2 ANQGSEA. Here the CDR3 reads CSVGPGDLRNEQFF. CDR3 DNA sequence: TGCAGCGTTGGCCCAGGGGATCTACGGAATGAGCAGTTCTTC.

Here the CDR3 DNA reads TGTGCCAGCAGGAAGGATCTGGCCCCAAGTGGGGTTTATGGCTACACCTTC. Protein sequence: CASRKDLAPSGVYGYTF. J is TRBJ1-2 and V is TRBV7-9, with no clear D. Germline V gene data show CDR1 as SEHNR and CDR2 as FQNEAQ (reference sequence). The ends were cut back, 6 bases at V and 5 bases at J, with 25 bases in the middle. The CDR3 is 17 residues long.

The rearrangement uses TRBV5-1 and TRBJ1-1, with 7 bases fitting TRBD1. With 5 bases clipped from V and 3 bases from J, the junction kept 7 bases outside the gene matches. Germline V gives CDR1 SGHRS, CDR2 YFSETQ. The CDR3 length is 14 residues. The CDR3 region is CASRAQGEDTEAFF. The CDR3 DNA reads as TGCGCCAGCAGGGCGCAGGGGGAGGACACTGAAGCTTTCTTT.

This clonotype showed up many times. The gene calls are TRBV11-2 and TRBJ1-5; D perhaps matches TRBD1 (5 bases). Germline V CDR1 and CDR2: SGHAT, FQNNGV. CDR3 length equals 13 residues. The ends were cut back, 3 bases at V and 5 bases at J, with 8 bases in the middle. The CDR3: CASSLGEYQPQHF. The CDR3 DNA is TGTGCCAGCAGCTTGGGGGAGTATCAGCCCCAGCATTTT. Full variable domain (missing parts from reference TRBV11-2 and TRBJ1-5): EAGVAQSPRYKIIEKRQSVAFWCNPISGHATLYWYQQILGQGPKLLIQFQNNGVVDDSQLPKDRFSAERLKGVDSTLKIQPAKLEDSAVYLCASSLGEYQPQHFGDGTRLSIL.

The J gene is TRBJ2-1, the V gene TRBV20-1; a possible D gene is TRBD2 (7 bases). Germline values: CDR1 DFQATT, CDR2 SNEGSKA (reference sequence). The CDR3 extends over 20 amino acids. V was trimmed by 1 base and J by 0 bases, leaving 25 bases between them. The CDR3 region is CSARGLERSGTLSSYNEQFF. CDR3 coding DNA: TGCAGTGCTAGAGGCCTGGAAAGAAGCGGGACATTAAGCTCCTACAATGAGCAGTTCTTC.

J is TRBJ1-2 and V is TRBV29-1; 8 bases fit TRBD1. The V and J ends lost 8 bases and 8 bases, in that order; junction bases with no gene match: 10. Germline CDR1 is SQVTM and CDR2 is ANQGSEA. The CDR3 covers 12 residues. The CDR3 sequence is CSSGQGGGGYTF. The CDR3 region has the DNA TGCAGCTCTGGACAGGGCGGTGGAGGCTACACCTTC.

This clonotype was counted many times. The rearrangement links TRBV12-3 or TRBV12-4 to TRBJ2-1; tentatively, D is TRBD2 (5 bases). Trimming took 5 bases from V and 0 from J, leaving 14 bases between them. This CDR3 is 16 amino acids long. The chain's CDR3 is CASSLLARSSYNEQFF. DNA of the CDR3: TGTGCCAGCAGTCTGTTAGCGAGAAGCTCCTACAATGAGCAGTTCTTC.

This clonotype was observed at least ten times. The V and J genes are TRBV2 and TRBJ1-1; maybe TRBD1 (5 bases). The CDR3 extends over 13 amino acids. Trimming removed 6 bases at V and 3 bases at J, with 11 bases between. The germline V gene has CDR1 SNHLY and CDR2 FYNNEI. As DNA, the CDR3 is TGTGCCAGCAGCGGGGTCAGGGACACTGAAGCTTTCTTT. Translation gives CASSGVRDTEAFF. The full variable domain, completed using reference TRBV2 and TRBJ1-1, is EPEVTQTPSHQVTQMGQEVILRCVPISNHLYFYWYRQILGQKVEFLVSFYNNEISEKSEIFDDQFSVERPDGSNFTLKIRSTKLEDSAMYFCASSGVRDTEAFFGQGTRLTVV.

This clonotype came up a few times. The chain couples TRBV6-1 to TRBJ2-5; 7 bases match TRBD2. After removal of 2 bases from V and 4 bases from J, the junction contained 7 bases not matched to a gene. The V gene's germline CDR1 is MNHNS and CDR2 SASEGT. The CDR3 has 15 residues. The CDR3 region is CASSEPEAGVETQYF. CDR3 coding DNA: TGTGCCAGCAGTGAACCCGAGGCGGGAGTAGAGACCCAGTACTTC.

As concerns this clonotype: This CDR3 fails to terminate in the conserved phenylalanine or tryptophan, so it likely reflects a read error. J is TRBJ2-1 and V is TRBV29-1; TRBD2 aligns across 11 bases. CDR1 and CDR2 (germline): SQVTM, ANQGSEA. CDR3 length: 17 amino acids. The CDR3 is CGVVLAGAPFLYNEQFY. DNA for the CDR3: TGCGGCGTTGTACTAGCGGGAGCCCCGTTCCTATACAATGAGCAGTTCTAC.

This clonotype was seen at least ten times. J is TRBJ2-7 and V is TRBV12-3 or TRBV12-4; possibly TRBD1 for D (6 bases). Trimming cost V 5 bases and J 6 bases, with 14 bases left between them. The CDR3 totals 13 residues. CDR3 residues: CASSQIQGGEQYF. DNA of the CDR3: TGTGCCAGCAGTCAAATACAGGGTGGCGAGCAGTACTTC.

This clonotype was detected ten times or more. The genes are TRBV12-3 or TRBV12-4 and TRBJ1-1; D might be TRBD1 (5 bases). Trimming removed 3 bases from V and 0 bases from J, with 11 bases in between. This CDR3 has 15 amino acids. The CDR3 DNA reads TGTGCCAGCAGTTTTCGGGACGGATTGAACACTGAAGCTTTCTTT. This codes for CASSFRDGLNTEAFF.